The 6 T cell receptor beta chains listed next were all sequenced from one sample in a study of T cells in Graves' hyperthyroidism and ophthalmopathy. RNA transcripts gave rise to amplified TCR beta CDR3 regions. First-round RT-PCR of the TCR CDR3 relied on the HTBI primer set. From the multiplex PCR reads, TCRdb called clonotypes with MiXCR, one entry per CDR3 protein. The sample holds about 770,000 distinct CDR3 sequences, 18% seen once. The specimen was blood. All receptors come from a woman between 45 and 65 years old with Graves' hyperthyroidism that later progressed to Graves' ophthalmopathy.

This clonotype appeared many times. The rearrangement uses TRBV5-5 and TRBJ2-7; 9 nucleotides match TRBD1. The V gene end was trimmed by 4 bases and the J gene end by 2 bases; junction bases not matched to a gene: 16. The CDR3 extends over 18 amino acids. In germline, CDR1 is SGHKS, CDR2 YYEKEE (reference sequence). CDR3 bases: TGTGCCAGCAGCACTGAACTCTCTCCGGGACAGGGAGCCTACGAGCAGTACTTC. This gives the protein CASSTELSPGQGAYEQYF.

CDR3 region: CAGTMDRSSYNEQFF. The CDR3 nucleotides are TGTGCCGGTACCATGGACAGGAGCTCCTACAATGAGCAGTTCTTC. The V and J genes are TRBV19 and TRBJ2-1; 7 bases match TRBD1. V lost 11 bases and J lost 0; bases outside the gene matches: 10. Germline V lookup: CDR1 LNHDA, CDR2 SQIVND (reference sequence). The CDR3 runs 15 residues.

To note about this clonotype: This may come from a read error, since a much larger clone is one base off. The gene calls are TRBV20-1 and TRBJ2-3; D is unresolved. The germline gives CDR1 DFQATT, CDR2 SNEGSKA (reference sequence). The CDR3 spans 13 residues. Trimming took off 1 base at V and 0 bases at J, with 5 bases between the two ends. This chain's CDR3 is CSARVSSTDTQYF. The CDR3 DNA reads TGCAGTGCTAGAGTGTCTAGCACAGATACGCAGTATTTT.

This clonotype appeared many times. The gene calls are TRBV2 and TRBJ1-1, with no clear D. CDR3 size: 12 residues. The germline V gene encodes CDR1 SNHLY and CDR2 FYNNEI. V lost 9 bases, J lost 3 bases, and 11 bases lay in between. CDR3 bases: TGTGCCAGTTGCTACCGGGACACTGAAGCTTTCTTT. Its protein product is CASCYRDTEAFF.

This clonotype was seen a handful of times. The chain's CDR3 is CSATGTTNYNEQFF. CDR3 DNA sequence: TGCAGTGCAACCGGGACCACTAATTACAATGAGCAGTTCTTC. The chain employs TRBV20-1 and TRBJ2-1; either TRBD1 or TRBD2 may fit D (5 bases each). From germline, CDR1 is DFQATT and CDR2 SNEGSKA (reference sequence). The CDR3 totals 14 residues. Trimming removed 6 bases at V and 4 bases at J, with 16 bases between.

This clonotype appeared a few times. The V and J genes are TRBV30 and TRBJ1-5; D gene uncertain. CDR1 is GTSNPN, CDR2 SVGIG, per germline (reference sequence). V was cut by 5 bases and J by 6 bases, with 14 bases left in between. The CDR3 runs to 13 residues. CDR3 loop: CAWGQGYGQPQHF. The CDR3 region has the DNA TGTGCCTGGGGCCAAGGGTATGGTCAGCCCCAGCATTTT.